This T cell receptor beta chain was retrieved from a study of blood T cell repertoires in COVID-19 (dated by TCRdb to the early 2020s). Concerning the study at large: Samples from collaborators originated in the United States, Italy and Spain and spanned both the acute and convalescent phases of COVID-19. The prospective study material was composed of cDNA or gDNA derived from T cells, B-cell-depleted T cells, or PBMCs. Subjects who had been exposed to COVID-19, were actively infected with it, or had recovered from it provided the deeply sampled blood TCRbeta repertoires that made up the dataset. The repertoires were released in a freely available public database meant as a resource for research on the immune response to SARS-CoV-2. Samples came from the ongoing ImmuneRACE study (first 160 participants) plus 1,254 subjects from 6 global collaborators. A de-identified subject ID, COVID-19 status, age in years and sex were almost always included in the sample metadata. Where HLA class I and class II types were available, the types were taken from metadata supplied by the sample provider, not from assay-based typing. Overall study outcomes, separate from this receptor: The quantity of clinical and demographic metadata differed by source and by participant and was supplied without curation.

The sample holds a few counts of this clone. Its antigen is unknown. Base-call qualities are not available, and no considerably larger clone is one nucleotide away. TCRbeta CDR3 regions were amplified from genomic DNA by means of the immunoSEQ Assay, a bias-controlled multiplex PCR. The authors' pipeline ran thus. Nucleated cell counts per sample were estimated from amplification of reference gene primers within the assay. Sequence reads were collapsed and filtered to measure the absolute abundance of every unique TCRbeta CDR3 rearrangement. Productive Simpson clonality was computed per sample as the square root of Simpson's diversity index over productive rearrangements. TCRdb holds this immuneACCESS table with in-frame rearrangements only. Some clones are missing; in checked studies, unresolved V genes explain under half, and the rest has no known cause. V and J calls and clone size are copied from that table; D and trimming were computed from the DNA. For this sample there are some 140,000 clones; 85% to 90% appear just once. Roughly a sixth of the sample belongs to the ten largest clones.

The collaborating institutions used their own protocols to collect whole blood in K2EDTA tubes. For TCRbeta analysis, collaborators shipped samples in one of three forms: frozen whole blood, isolated PBMCs, or DNA extracted from either of those sample types. The CDR3 starts with the cysteine, ends with the phenylalanine, and has 14 residues. Solely the CDR3 DNA is kept, with 42 bases framed from the first base. V and J are truncated by 6 bases and 2 bases respectively, leaving an intervening sequence of 14 bases. Based on the germline V gene (reference sequence), the CDR1 and CDR2 sequences are LNHDA and SQIVND.

Sequencing used peripheral blood. The TCR sequence derives from a man in his forties or fifties with active or convalescent COVID-19. The chain was built from TRBV19 and TRBJ2-7; TRBD1 might be the D gene, on 6 matching bases. The CDR3 region has the sequence CASRNRVMPYEQYF. The nucleotides are TGTGCCAGTAGAAACAGGGTAATGCCCTACGAGCAGTACTTC.